What follows describes a single T cell receptor (beta chain). The target antigen is unknown. The data derive from a study of shared clonotypes between healthy human individuals. Study summary: The people who gave samples were two women and a few men aged 18 to 49. Each donor contributed plates that comprised three CD4 naive, three CD4 memory, two CD8 naive and one CD8 memory. Whole-study findings and limits: The study generally estimated greater richness for naive than memory subsets.

Produced via immunoSEQ multiplex PCR; TCRdb's table is partial and in-frame only. The sample consists of over a million clones, more than 75% of them appearing once. The CDR3 is 18 amino acids. V dropped 1 base and J dropped 0 bases, with 17 bases sitting between them. Germline assignment: CDR1 MNHNS and CDR2 SASEGT. This TCR was recovered from a man younger than 30 in good health. Some clones in this sample may be carry-over from other donors' samples. The sequenced sample consisted of memory CD4+ T cells from PBMCs. Subset in this sample: CD45RA-negative fraction. The chain combines TRBV6-1 with TRBJ2-3; D may match TRBD1 or TRBD2 (5 bases each). The CDR3 sequence is CASSEGGRDRPSTDTQYF. The CDR3 DNA sequence: TGTGCCAGCAGTGAAGGAGGGCGAGACAGACCTAGCACAGATACGCAGTATTTT.